This TCR beta chain appears in the sequencing data of a study of T cell responses to AZD1222 COVID-19 vaccine. Study-level findings and limits: The span of vaccine-associated CD4 TCRs extended across spike, with dominance at 160-218 and 743-854. In a largely white British group with more females than males, clonal diversity was possibly underestimated.

Second doses that came at about 4 or about 12 weeks were put together. The protocol was immunoSEQ multiplex PCR, while the TCRdb copy is restricted to in-frame clones and leaves out a portion. Here the sample spans roughly 170,000 clones, 90% to 95% being singletons. Turning to this clone: The antigen remains undetermined.

The sequencing used peripheral blood, collected 28 days after the second AZD1222 dose. The TCR originated in an adult who received the AZD1222 COVID-19 vaccine.

The CDR3 loop reads CASSYTGTGNEKLFF. For the CDR3, the DNA is TGTGCCAGCAGCTACACCGGGACGGGGAATGAAAAACTGTTTTTT. The V gene is TRBV5-4, the J gene TRBJ1-4; TRBD1 is a possible D gene (5 bases). V dropped 3 bases and J dropped 5 bases, with 14 bases sitting between them. The germline V gene encodes CDR1 SGHNT and CDR2 YYREEE (reference sequence). The CDR3 is made up of 15 amino acids.